These 13 T cell receptor beta chains came from one sample sequenced in a study of OX40 agonist ivuxolimab in advanced cancers. Only in-frame clones appear in the TCRdb table, and some are missing; sequencing was by immunoSEQ multiplex PCR. This sample has about 95,000 clones, with roughly 87% found just once. This specimen was CD4+ or CD8+ T cells sorted from blood, taken in a trial of the OX40 agonist ivuxolimab. The receptors come from an adult with an advanced solid tumor such as melanoma, head and neck, liver or kidney cancer.

The rearrangement links TRBV5-1 to TRBJ2-6, with D uncertain. V was cut by 2 bases and J by 0 bases, with 3 bases left in between. Germline CDR1 SGHRS, CDR2 YFSETQ. The CDR3 extends over 14 amino acids. CDR3 in amino acids: CASSFLSGANVLTF. CDR3 nucleotides: TGCGCCAGCAGCTTCCTCTCTGGGGCCAACGTCCTGACTTTC.

This chain connects TRBV5-1 to TRBJ1-3, with D uncertain. V gave up 0 bases and J gave up 4 bases, with 11 bases separating them. The CDR3 covers 15 residues. The germline V gene has CDR1 SGHRS and CDR2 YFSETQ. CDR3 loop: CASSLESSGGNTIYF. The CDR3 nucleotides are TGCGCCAGCAGCTTGGAGTCGAGCGGGGGAAACACCATATATTTT.

This chain joins TRBV4-3 and TRBJ2-2; D is undetermined. The length of the CDR3 is 17 residues. Germline CDR1 is LGHNA and CDR2 is YSLEER. V was cut by 0 bases and J by 0 bases, with 11 bases left in between. CDR3 sequence: CASSQDHAAANTGELFF. CDR3 DNA sequence: TGCGCCAGCAGCCAAGATCACGCAGCTGCGAACACCGGGGAGCTGTTTTTT.

This chain links TRBV19 with TRBJ1-1; D is unresolved. The CDR3 totals 13 residues. V lost 6 bases and J lost 4, with 12 bases in between. The germline gives CDR1 LNHDA, CDR2 SQIVND (reference sequence). For the CDR3, the DNA is TGTGCCAGTAGGAAGGTGGGCGGCACTGAAGCTTTCTTT. Translated, it gives CASRKVGGTEAFF.

J is TRBJ2-2 and V is TRBV14; 9 bases agree with TRBD2. The germline V gene has CDR1 SGHDN and CDR2 FVKESK. V lost 4 bases and J lost 1; bases outside the gene matches: 4. The CDR3 has 16 residues. The CDR3 here is CASSPRLAVNTGELFF. The CDR3 DNA reads TGTGCCAGCAGCCCGAGACTAGCGGTGAACACCGGGGAGCTGTTTTTT. Full variable domain (missing parts from reference TRBV14 and TRBJ2-2): EAGVTQFPSHSVIEKGQTVTLRCDPISGHDNLYWYRRVMGKEIKFLLHFVKESKQDESGMPNNRFLAERTGGTYSTLKVQPAELEDSGVYFCASSPRLAVNTGELFFGEGSRLTVL.

CDR3 in amino acids: CAWSVLLEETQYF. CDR3 sequence (DNA): TGTGCCTGGAGTGTCTTGCTAGAAGAGACCCAGTACTTC. The chain has TRBV30 and TRBJ2-5; D gene ambiguous. This CDR3 is 13 amino acids long. Trimming left V 0 bases short and J 3 bases short, with 8 bases between. Germline V gene sequence: CDR1 GTSNPN, CDR2 SVGIG (reference sequence).

The rearrangement links TRBV19 to TRBJ1-5; D is unclear. Germline V gene data show CDR1 as LNHDA and CDR2 as SQIVND (reference sequence). V lost 2 bases, J lost 1 base, and 9 bases lay in between. This CDR3 has 15 amino acids. CDR3 sequence reads: CASSINRESNQPQHF. CDR3 in DNA: TGTGCCAGTAGTATAAACAGAGAAAGCAATCAGCCCCAGCATTTT.

V gene TRBV6-5 combines with J gene TRBJ1-1, with D hard to call. This CDR3 is 16 amino acids long. The germline CDR1 and CDR2 sequences are MNHEY and SVGAGI. V was clipped by 1 base and J by 6 bases, with 18 bases between them. For the CDR3, the DNA is TGTGCCAGCAGTTACTACCCAGACACACGGCGCCCTGAAGCTTTCTTT. Translated, it gives CASSYYPDTRRPEAFF.

The chain has TRBV6-5 and TRBJ1-1, with D possibly TRBD1 on 5 matching bases. Deletions cut 0 bases from V and 0 bases from J, with 11 bases between. The CDR3 is 16 residues long. Germline V gives CDR1 MNHEY, CDR2 SVGAGI. The CDR3: CASSYSYRSMNTEAFF. The CDR3 coding sequence is TGTGCCAGCAGTTACTCGTACAGGAGTATGAACACTGAAGCTTTCTTT.

The V gene is TRBV19, the J gene TRBJ2-5; D gene uncertain. Germline-derived CDR1 and CDR2 are LNHDA and SQIVND (reference sequence). The CDR3 is 10 residues long. The V end lost 9 bases, the J end lost 3 bases, and 5 bases lay between the germline ends. The CDR3 DNA reads TGTGCCAGCGGAAAAGAGACCCAGTACTTC. Amino acids: CASGKETQYF.

The chain employs TRBV28 and TRBJ1-5, with 7 nucleotides matching TRBD1. CDR1 MDHEN and CDR2 SYDVKM come from the germline V gene. The CDR3 runs 15 residues. Losses at the gene ends were 0 bases for V and 4 bases for J; bases not matched to a gene: 3. The CDR3 nucleotides read TGTGCCAGCAGTTTATGGGGACAGACTAATCAGCCCCAGCATTTT. It encodes CASSLWGQTNQPQHF.

The J gene is TRBJ2-6, the V gene TRBV28; D perhaps matches TRBD1 (5 bases). The CDR3 has 15 residues. The V and J ends lost 4 bases and 4 bases respectively, with 11 bases between them. In germline, CDR1 is MDHEN, CDR2 SYDVKM. The CDR3 sequence is CASSSPGFGANVLTF. CDR3 nucleotide sequence: TGTGCCAGCAGTTCCCCAGGGTTCGGGGCCAACGTCCTGACTTTC.

V and J are TRBV29-1 and TRBJ2-3, with 8 bases that match TRBD2. The CDR3 is made up of 14 amino acids. From germline, CDR1 is SQVTM and CDR2 ANQGSEA. Trimming removed 5 bases from V and 2 bases from J; junction bases left unmatched: 6. DNA of the CDR3: TGCAGCGTTCAGAGGACTAGCACCACAGATACGCAGTATTTT. Protein: CSVQRTSTTDTQYF.